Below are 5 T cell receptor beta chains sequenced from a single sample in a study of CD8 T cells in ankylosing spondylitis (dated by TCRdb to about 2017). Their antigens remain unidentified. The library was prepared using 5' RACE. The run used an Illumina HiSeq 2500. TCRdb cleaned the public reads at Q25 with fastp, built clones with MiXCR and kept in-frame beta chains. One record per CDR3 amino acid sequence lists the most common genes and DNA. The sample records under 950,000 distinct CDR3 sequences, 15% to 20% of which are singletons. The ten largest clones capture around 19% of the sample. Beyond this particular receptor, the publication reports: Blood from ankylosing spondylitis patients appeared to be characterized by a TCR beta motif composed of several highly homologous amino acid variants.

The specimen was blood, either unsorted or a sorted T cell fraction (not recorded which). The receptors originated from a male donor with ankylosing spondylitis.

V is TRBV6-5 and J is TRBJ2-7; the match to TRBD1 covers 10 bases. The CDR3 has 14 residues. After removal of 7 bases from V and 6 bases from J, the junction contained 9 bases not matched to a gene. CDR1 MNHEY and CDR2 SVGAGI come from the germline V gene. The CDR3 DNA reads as TGTGCCAGCAATTGGAGACAGGGGGCTGGCGAGCAGTACTTC. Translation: CASNWRQGAGEQYF.

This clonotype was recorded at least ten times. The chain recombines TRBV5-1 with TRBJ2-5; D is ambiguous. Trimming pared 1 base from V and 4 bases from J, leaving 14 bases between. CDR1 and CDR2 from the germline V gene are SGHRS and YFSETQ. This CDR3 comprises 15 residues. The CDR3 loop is CASSLWATTGETQYF. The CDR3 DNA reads TGCGCCAGCAGCTTGTGGGCTACCACGGGAGAGACCCAGTACTTC.

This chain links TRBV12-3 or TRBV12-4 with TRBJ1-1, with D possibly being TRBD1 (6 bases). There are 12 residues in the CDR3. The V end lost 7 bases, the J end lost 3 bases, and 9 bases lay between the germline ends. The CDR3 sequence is CASIYRDTEAFF. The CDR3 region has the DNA TGTGCCAGCATATACAGGGACACTGAAGCTTTCTTT.

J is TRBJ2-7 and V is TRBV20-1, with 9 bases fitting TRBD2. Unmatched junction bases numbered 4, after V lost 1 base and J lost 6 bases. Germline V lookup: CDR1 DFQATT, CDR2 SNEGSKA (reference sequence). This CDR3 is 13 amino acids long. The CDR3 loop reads CSARVAGELEQYF. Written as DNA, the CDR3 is TGCAGTGCTAGAGTAGCGGGAGAGCTCGAGCAGTACTTC.

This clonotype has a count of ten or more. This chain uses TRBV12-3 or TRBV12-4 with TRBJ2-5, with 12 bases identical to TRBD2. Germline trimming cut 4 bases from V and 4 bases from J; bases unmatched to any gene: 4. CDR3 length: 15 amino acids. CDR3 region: CASSSTSGSGETQYF. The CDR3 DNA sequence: TGTGCCAGCAGTTCGACTAGCGGGAGCGGAGAGACCCAGTACTTC.